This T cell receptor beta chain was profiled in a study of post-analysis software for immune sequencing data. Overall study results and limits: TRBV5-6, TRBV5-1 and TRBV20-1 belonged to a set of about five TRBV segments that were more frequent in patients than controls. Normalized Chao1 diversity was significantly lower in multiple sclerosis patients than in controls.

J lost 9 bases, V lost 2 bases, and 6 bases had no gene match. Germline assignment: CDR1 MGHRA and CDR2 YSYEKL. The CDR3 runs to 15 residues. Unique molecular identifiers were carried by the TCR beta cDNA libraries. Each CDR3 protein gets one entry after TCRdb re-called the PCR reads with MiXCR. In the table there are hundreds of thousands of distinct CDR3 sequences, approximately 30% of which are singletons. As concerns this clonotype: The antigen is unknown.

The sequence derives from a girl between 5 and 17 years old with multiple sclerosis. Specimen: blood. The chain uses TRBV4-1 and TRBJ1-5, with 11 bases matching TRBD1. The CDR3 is CASSQIWTGGWPQHF. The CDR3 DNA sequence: TGCGCCAGCAGCCAAATTTGGACAGGGGGCTGGCCCCAGCATTTT.